Following are 2 T cell receptor beta chains from one sample sequenced in a study of PD-1 blockade in mismatch repair-deficient tumors. The method was immunoSEQ multiplex PCR; TCRdb's version includes in-frame clones alone and lacks a portion of them. Of tens of thousands of clones in the sample, approximately 84% were seen once. Sequencing used PBMCs, obtained before pembrolizumab treatment. The receptors shown here come from an adult with mismatch repair-deficient cancer.

CDR3 nucleotides: TGCAGCGTTGCCCCACAAACAGGCGAGACCCAGTACTTC. It yields the protein CSVAPQTGETQYF. The chain couples TRBV29-1 to TRBJ2-5; D may be TRBD1 (5 bases). The CDR3 sequence is 13 residues long. Trimming cost V 4 bases and J 5 bases, with 14 bases left between them. CDR1 is SQVTM and CDR2 is ANQGSEA in the germline V gene.

The CDR3 DNA reads as TGTGCCAGCAGCGTAGAACCCGGGCGGGGCGAGCAGTACTTC. Encoded protein: CASSVEPGRGEQYF. This chain connects TRBV9 to TRBJ2-7, with a possible D match to TRBD2 (6 bases). This CDR3 is built from 14 residues. The V and J ends lost 0 bases and 6 bases respectively, with 13 bases between them. From germline, CDR1 is SGDLS and CDR2 YYNGEE.